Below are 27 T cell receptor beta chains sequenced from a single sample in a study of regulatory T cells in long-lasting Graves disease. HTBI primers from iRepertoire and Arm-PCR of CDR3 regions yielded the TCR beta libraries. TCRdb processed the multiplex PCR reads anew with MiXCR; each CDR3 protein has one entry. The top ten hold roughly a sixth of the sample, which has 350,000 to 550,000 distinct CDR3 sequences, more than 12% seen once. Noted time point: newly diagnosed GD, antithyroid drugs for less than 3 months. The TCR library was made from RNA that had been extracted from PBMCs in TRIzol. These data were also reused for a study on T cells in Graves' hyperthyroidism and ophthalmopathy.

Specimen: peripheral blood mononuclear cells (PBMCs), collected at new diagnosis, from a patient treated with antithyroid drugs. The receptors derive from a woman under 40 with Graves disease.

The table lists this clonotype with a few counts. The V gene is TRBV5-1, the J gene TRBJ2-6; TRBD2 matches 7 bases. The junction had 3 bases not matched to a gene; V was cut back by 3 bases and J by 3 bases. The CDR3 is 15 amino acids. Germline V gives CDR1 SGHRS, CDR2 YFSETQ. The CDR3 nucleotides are TGCGCCAGCAGCTGGGGGGAGGGTGGGGCCAACGTCCTGACTTTC. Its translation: CASSWGEGGANVLTF.

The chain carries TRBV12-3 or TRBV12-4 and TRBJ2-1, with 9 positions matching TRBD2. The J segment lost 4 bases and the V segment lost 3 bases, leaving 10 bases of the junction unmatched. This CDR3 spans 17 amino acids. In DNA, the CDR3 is TGTGCCAGCAGTTTCTCCCAGGGACTAGCTTCTTACAATGAGCAGTTCTTC. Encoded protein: CASSFSQGLASYNEQFF.

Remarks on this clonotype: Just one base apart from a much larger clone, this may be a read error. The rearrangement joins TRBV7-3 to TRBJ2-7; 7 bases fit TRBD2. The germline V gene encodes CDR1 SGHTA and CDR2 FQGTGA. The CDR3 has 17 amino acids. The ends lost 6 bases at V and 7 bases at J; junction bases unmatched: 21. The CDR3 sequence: CASRPPASGSSYNEQYF. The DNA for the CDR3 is TGTGCCAGCAGACCTCCGGCTAGCGGTAGCTCCTACAATGAGCAGTACTTC.

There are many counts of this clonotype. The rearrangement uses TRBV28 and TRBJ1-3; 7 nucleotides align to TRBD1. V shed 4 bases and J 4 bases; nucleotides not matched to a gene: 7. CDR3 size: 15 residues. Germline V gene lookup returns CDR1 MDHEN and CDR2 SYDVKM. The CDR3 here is CASSSETGRGNTIYF. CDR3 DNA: TGTGCCAGCAGTTCGGAGACAGGGCGCGGAAACACCATATATTTT.

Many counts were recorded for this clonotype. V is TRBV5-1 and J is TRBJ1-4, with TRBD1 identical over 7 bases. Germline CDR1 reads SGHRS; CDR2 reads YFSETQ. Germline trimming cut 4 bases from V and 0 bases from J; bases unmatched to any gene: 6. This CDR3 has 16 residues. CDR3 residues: CASSPTGSATNEKLFF. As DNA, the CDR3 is TGCGCCAGCAGCCCGACAGGGAGCGCAACTAATGAAAAACTGTTTTTT.

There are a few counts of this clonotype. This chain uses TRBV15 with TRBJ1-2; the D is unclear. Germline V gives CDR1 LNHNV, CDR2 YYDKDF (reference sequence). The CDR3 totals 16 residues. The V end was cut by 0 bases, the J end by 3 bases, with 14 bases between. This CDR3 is CATSRDLPGGDYGYTF. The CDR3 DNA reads TGTGCCACCAGCAGAGATTTACCCGGCGGTGACTATGGCTACACCTTC.

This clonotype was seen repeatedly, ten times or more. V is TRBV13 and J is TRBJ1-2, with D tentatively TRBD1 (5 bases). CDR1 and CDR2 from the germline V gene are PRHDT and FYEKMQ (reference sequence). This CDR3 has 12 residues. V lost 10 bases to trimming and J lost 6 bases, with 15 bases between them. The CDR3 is CATLRGGDGYTF. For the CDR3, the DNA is TGTGCCACCCTCCGGGGAGGGGATGGCTACACCTTC.

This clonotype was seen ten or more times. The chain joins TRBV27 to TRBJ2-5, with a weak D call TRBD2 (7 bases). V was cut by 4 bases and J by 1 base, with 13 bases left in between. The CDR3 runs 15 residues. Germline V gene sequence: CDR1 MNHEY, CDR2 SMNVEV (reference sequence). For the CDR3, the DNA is TGTGCCAGCAGTTCCCTAGGGGGGGGCCAAGAGACCCAGTACTTC. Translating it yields CASSSLGGGQETQYF.

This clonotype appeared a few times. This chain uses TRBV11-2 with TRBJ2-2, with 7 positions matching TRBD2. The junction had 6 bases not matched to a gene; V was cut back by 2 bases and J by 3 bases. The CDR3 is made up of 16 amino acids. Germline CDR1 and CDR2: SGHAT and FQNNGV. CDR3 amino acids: CASSLLPGLDTGELFF. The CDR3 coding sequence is TGTGCCAGCAGCTTATTACCCGGACTAGACACCGGGGAGCTGTTTTTT. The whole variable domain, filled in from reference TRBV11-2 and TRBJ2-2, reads EAGVAQSPRYKIIEKRQSVAFWCNPISGHATLYWYQQILGQGPKLLIQFQNNGVVDDSQLPKDRFSAERLKGVDSTLKIQPAKLEDSAVYLCASSLLPGLDTGELFFGEGSRLTVL.

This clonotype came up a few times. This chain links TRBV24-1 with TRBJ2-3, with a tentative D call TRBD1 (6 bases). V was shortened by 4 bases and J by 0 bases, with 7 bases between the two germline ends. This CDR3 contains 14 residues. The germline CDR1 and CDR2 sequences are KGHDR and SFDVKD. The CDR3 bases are TGTGCCACCAGTGAAGGGGGTAGCACAGATACGCAGTATTTT. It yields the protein CATSEGGSTDTQYF.

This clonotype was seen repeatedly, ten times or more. CDR3 in amino acids: CASSIGAGTGVVDEQYF. Here the CDR3 DNA reads TGTGCCAGCAGCATAGGGGCCGGGACAGGGGTGGTTGACGAGCAGTACTTC. The chain combines TRBV9 with TRBJ2-7, with 10 bases that match TRBD1. Germline V gene lookup returns CDR1 SGDLS and CDR2 YYNGEE. V shed 4 bases, J shed 5 bases, and the junction held 15 bases outside the gene matches. This CDR3 contains 17 residues.

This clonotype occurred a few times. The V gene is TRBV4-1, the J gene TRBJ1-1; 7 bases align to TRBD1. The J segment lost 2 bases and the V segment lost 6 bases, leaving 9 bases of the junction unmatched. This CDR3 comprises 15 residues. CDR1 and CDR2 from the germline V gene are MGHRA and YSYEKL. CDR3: CASRPTGTVNTEAFF. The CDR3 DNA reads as TGCGCCAGCAGGCCGACAGGGACAGTCAACACTGAAGCTTTCTTT.

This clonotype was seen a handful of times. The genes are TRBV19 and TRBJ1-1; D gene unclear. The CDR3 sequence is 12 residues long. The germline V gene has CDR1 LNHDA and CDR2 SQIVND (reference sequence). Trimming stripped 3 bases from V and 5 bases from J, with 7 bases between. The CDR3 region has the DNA TGTGCCAGTAGTATTGGGGAAACTGAAGCTTTCTTT. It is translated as CASSIGETEAFF. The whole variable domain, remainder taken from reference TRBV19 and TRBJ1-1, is DGGITQSPKYLFRKEGQNVTLSCEQNLNHDAMYWYRQDPGQGLRLIYYSQIVNDFQKGDIAEGYSVSREKKESFPLTVTSAQKNPTAFYLCASSIGETEAFFGQGTRLTVV.

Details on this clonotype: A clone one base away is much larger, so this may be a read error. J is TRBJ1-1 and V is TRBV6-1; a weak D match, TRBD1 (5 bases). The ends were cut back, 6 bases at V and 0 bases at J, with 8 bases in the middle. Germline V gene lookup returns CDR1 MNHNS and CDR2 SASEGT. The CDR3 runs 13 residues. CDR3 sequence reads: CASRPGVNTEAFF. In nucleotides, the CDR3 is TGTGCCAGCAGGCCGGGGGTGAACACTGAAGCTTTCTTT.

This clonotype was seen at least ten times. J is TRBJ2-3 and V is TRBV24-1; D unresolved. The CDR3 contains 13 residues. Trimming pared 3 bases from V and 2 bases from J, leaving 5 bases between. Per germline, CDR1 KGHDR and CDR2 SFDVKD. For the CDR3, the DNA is TGTGCCACCAGTGATGGATCCACAGATACGCAGTATTTT. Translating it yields CATSDGSTDTQYF.

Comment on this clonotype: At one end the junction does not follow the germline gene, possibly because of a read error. CDR3 nucleotide sequence: TGCGCCAGCATCCAACTCGGACAGAACTACGAGCAGTACTTC. Translating gives CASIQLGQNYEQYF. J is TRBJ2-7 and V is TRBV4-1; tentative D call: TRBD1 (6 bases). Germline V CDR1 and CDR2: MGHRA, YSYEKL. The CDR3 runs 14 residues.

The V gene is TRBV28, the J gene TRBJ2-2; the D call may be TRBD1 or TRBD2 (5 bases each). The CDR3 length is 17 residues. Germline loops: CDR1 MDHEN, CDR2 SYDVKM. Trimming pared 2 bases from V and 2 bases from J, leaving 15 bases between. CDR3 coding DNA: TGTGCCAGCAGTTTAATGTGGTTCAGGGACAACACCGGGGAGCTGTTTTTT. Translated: CASSLMWFRDNTGELFF. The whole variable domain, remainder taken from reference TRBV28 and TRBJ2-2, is DVKVTQSSRYLVKRTGEKVFLECVQDMDHENMFWYRQDPGLGLRLIYFSYDVKMKEKGDIPEGYSVSREKKERFSLILESASTNQTSMYLCASSLMWFRDNTGELFFGEGSRLTVL.

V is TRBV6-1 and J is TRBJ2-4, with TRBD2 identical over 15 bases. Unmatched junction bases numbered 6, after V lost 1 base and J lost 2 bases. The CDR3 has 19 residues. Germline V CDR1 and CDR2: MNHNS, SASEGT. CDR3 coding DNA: TGTGCCAGCAGTGAAGGGACTAGCGGGAGGGGGTCGACCAAAAACATTCAGTACTTC. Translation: CASSEGTSGRGSTKNIQYF.

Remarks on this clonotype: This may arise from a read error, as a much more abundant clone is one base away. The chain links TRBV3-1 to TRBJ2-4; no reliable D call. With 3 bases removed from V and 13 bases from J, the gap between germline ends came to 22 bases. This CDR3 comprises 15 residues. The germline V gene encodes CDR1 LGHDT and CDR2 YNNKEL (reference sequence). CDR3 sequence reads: CASSQAAVTYNEQYF. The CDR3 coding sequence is TGTGCCAGCAGCCAGGCGGCTGTCACTTACAATGAGCAGTACTTC.

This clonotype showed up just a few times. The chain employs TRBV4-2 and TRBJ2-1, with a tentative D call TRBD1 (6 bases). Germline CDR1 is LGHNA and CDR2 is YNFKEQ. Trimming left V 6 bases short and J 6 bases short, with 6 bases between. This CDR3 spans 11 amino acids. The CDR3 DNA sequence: TGTGCCAGCAGGGGGGCCAATGAGCAGTTCTTC. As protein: CASRGANEQFF.

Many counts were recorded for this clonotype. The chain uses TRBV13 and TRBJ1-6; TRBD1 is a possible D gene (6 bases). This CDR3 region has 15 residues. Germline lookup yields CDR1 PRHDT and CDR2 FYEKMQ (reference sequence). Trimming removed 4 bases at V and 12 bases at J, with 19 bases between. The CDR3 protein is CASSSLTGNSRPLHF. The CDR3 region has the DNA TGTGCCAGCAGCTCACTCACAGGGAATTCAAGACCCCTCCACTTT. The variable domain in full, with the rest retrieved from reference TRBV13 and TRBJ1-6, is AAGVIQSPRHLIKEKRETATLKCYPIPRHDTVYWYQQGPGQDPQFLISFYEKMQSDKGSIPDRFSAQQFSDYHSELNMSSLELGDSALYFCASSSLTGNSRPLHFGNGTRLTVT.

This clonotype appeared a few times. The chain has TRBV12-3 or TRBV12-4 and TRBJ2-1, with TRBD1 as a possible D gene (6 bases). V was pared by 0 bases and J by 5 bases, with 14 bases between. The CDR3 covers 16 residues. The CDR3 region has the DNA TGTGCCAGCAGTTTAGCGTCTGGTGGGGGCCACAATGAGCAGTTCTTC. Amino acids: CASSLASGGGHNEQFF.

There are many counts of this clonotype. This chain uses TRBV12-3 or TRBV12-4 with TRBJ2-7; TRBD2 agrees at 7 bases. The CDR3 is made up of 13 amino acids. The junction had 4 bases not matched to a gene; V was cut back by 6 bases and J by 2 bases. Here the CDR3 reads CASRSGVTYEQYF. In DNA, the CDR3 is TGTGCCAGCAGGAGCGGGGTGACCTACGAGCAGTACTTC.

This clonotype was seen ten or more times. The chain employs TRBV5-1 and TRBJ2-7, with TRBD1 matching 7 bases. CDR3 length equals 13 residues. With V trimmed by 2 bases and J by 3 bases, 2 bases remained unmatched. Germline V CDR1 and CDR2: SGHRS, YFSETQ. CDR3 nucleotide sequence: TGCGCCAGCAGCTTTGCAGGGGGCTACGAGCAGTACTTC. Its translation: CASSFAGGYEQYF.

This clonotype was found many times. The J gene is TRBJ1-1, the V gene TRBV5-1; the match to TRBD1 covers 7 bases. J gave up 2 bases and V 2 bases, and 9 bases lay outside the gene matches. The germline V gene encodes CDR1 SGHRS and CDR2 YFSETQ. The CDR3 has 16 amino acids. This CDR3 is CASSFVPGTVNTEAFF. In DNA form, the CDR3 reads TGCGCCAGCAGCTTCGTGCCGGGGACAGTCAACACTGAAGCTTTCTTT.

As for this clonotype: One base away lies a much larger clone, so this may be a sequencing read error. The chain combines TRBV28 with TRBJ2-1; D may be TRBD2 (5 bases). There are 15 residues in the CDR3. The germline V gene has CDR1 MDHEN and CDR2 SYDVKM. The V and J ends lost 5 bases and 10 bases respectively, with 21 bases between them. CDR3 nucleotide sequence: TGTGCCAGCAGTATACCGGGATTTAGTATTTACGAGCAGTTCTTC. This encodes CASSIPGFSIYEQFF.

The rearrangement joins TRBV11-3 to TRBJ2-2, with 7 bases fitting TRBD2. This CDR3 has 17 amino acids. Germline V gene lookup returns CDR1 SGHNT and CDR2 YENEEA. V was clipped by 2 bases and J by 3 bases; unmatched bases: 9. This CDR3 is CASSLSWGGEDTGELFF. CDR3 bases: TGTGCCAGCAGCTTAAGTTGGGGGGGAGAGGACACCGGGGAGCTGTTTTTT.